One TCR beta chain is described in this entry. Its target is not known. A clone one base away is much larger, so this may be a read error. These data come from a study of T cells in Graves' hyperthyroidism and ophthalmopathy. Study-wide results and caveats: Ophthalmopathy onset followed model prediction by a median about six months. Appearing also in blood were most of the thyroid clonotypes expanded above 0.001.

Deletions cut 5 bases from V and 4 bases from J, with 11 bases between. This CDR3 contains 13 residues. Germline CDR1 reads KGHSH; CDR2 reads LQKENI. TCR beta CDR3 regions were amplified from RNA. The HTBI set primed first-round TCR CDR3 RT-PCR. TCRdb re-called the multiplex PCR reads with MiXCR, one entry per CDR3 protein. The table shows 300,000 to 450,000 distinct CDR3 sequences, with over 10% occurring only once. Researchers defined stable Graves' hyperthyroidism as no ophthalmopathy progression within 18 months. The V and J genes are TRBV18 and TRBJ1-1; tentative D call: TRBD1 (5 bases). The sequenced material came from blood. This TCR derives from a young woman with Graves' hyperthyroidism. The CDR3 sequence is CASSVGEGTEAFF. The DNA for the CDR3 is TGTGCCAGCTCAGTAGGGGAGGGCACTGAAGCTTTCTTT.